A selection of T cell receptor beta chains follows, all from one sample in a study of shared clonotypes between healthy human individuals. TCRdb's table, derived via immunoSEQ multiplex PCR, lists solely in-frame clones and lacks some. The sample shows about 2.1 million clones, over 85% of them seen only once. The sequenced sample was naive CD8+ T cells from PBMCs. The receptors here all came from a man aged 18 to 35 in good health. Some clones in this sample may be carry-over from other donors' samples. Both conserved end residues are trimmed from each CDR3. Each record gives: CDR3 length, J gene, V gene, CDR3 protein.

13 TRBJ2-7 TRBV5-6 ASSPWEGGDYEQY
11 TRBJ2-1 TRBV4-3 ASSPHLAGEQF
12 TRBJ2-1 TRBV5-4 ASASGQAGSEQF
15 TRBJ1-2 TRBV27 ASSLSINAAQFLGYT
14 TRBJ2-6 TRBV30 AWLDRAITGANVLT
8 TRBJ2-7 TRBV21-1 ASPSYEQY
12 TRBJ1-1 TRBV4-3 ASSFRGSNTEAF
14 TRBJ2-7 TRBV7-8 ASRGSGPPGAYEQY
9 TRBJ2-7 TRBV30 AWSQGWEQY
16 TRBJ1-4 TRBV28 ASSLKRGHSQLHEKLF
14 TRBJ2-7 TRBV23-1 ASSPIRTGNPHEQY
12 TRBJ2-7 TRBV10-3 AISGGTGGYEQY
14 TRBJ2-7 TRBV5-4 ASSSGGTGVSYEQY
13 TRBJ2-1 TRBV27 ASSLSPPEYNEQF
13 TRBJ1-4 TRBV11-2 ASSSGRTIGEKLF
12 TRBJ2-3 TRBV6-4 ASSDRGSTDTQY
12 TRBJ1-5 TRBV19 ASLSGLSNQPQH
12 TRBJ1-2 TRBV7-2 ASSSAAGPYGYT
14 TRBJ2-6 TRBV13 ASSIGTDSGANVLT
12 TRBJ1-2 TRBV6-5 ASSYSVGENGYT
10 TRBJ2-1 TRBV27 ASSPTHSEQF
14 TRBJ1-2 TRBV7-9 ASSFRDSRSNYGYT
12 TRBJ1-2 TRBV27 ASSQQESNYGYT
13 TRBJ2-1 TRBV9 ASSAERGPNNEQF
9 TRBJ1-4 TRBV6-5 ASSFPGKLF
15 TRBJ2-2 TRBV5-1 ASSLLTRLSGTGELF
15 TRBJ2-1 TRBV7-9 ASSLPLSSGPHNEQF
13 TRBJ2-7 TRBV27 ASRGPGSDLYEQY
13 TRBJ2-6 TRBV9 ASSGRGPGANVLT
15 TRBJ2-2 TRBV7-8 ASSLKGGSGGSGELF
12 TRBJ2-7 TRBV14 ASSQVGGSYEQY
12 TRBJ2-7 TRBV7-9 ASSSRGDDYEQY
16 TRBJ2-1 TRBV11-2 ASSFPAGGWVSYNEQF
9 TRBJ1-1 TRBV5-1 ASSLGTEAF
11 TRBJ2-7 TRBV13 ASSLRAQGEQY
15 TRBJ2-1 TRBV6-1 ASSEPGEGRAYNEQF
13 TRBJ2-2 TRBV5-1 ASSPGRGYPGELF
10 TRBJ1-1 TRBV19 ASKRRGSEAF
13 TRBJ2-2 TRBV6-1 ASNDPGLNTGELF
13 TRBJ2-7 TRBV13 ASSSQGAKSYEQY
15 TRBJ2-7 TRBV2 ASREIAGGIYSYEQY